This T cell receptor (beta chain) derives from a study of CXCR3-negative and CXCR3-positive naive CD8 T cells. Researchers prepared the TRB cDNA libraries using 5' RACE with UMI labels. TCRdb re-called the 5' RACE reads and shows each CDR3 protein once, DNA omitted. This table lists roughly 120,000 distinct CDR3 sequences. Germline lookup yields CDR1 SQVTM and CDR2 ANQGSEA. The CDR3 is 11 amino acids. General study findings and limits: When CXCR3-positive naive cells were set against CXCR3-negative naive cells, the former had more hydrophobic TRB CDR3s. Fresh PBMCs went into most assays, and CXCR3 expression partly declined after cryopreservation. Whereas both naive subsets had comparably high diversity, memory CD8+ cells had much lower diversity.

Subsets of CD8+ T cells were each sorted in triplicate at approximately 270,000 cells apiece. About this clonotype: The antigen is undetermined.

The chain uses TRBV29-1 and TRBJ2-3; lacking DNA, the TRBD1 call made by TCRdb goes unchecked. The material sequenced was naive CXCR3+ CD8+ T cells from blood. Stated subset: CD45RO-CCR7+CD27+CD95- naive CD8+ T cells expressing CXCR3 (TNR3+). The sequence came from a human donor in good health. Some clones in this sample may be carry-over from other donors' samples. CDR3 in amino acids: CSVQDTDTQYF.